One and the same sample provided the 18 T cell receptor beta chains below, sequenced in a study of Ad26.COV2.S vaccination and SARS-CoV-2 variants. TCRdb keeps only in-frame clones here, not all; method: immunoSEQ multiplex PCR. The sample has more than 150,000 clones, around 88% seen once. Sequences were derived from peripheral blood, sampled after recovery from COVID-19. All receptors derive from a human donor who had recovered from COVID-19.

V gene TRBV6-5 combines with J gene TRBJ1-1, with D possibly matching TRBD1 (5 bases). Germline V gene sequence: CDR1 MNHEY, CDR2 SVGAGI. The CDR3 is 13 residues long. Between the trimmed V and J ends, which lost 8 bases and 4 bases, there was a span of 14 bases. In nucleotides, the CDR3 is TGTGCCAGCCAGCATAGTAGGGGCACTGAAGCTTTCTTT. It encodes CASQHSRGTEAFF.

The V call is TRBV6-4, the J call TRBJ2-2, with D unclear. CDR1 and CDR2 (germline): MRHNA, SNTAGT. The CDR3 is 14 residues long. Trimming stripped 3 bases from V and 0 bases from J, with 5 bases between. CDR3: CASSESPNTGELFF. CDR3 coding DNA: TGTGCCAGCAGTGAAAGTCCGAACACCGGGGAGCTGTTTTTT.

The chain joins TRBV4-1 to TRBJ2-2; TRBD1 matches 11 bases. CDR1 and CDR2 (germline): MGHRA, YSYEKL. The CDR3 covers 17 residues. The V gene end was trimmed by 1 base and the J gene end by 8 bases; junction bases not matched to a gene: 9. The DNA for the CDR3 is TGCGCCAGCAGCCAAGCCACCCGGGACAGGGGGATTGGGGAGCTGTTTTTT. This codes for CASSQATRDRGIGELFF.

This chain connects TRBV21-1 to TRBJ2-7; the table gives TRBD1 as D, unverified against the DNA. TRBV21-1 is noted as a pseudogene. The CDR3 runs to 16 residues. The CDR3 DNA reads as TGTGCCAGCAGCATCCAGGGGCATGGCTTTCTACGAGAGCAGTACTTC. It translates to CASSIQGHGFLREQYF.

The chain employs TRBV5-5 and TRBJ1-5, with D uncertain. V dropped 2 bases and J dropped 3 bases, with 9 bases sitting between them. Looked up from germline, CDR1 is SGHKS and CDR2 is YYEKEE (reference sequence). The CDR3 has 14 residues. The CDR3 DNA is TGTGCCAGCAGCTTCCGGGATGCCAATCAGCCCCAGCATTTT. It encodes CASSFRDANQPQHF.

The rearrangement links TRBV5-4 to TRBJ1-1; D ambiguous. V was trimmed by 5 bases and J by 2 bases, leaving 7 bases between them. CDR3 length: 12 residues. Germline loops: CDR1 SGHNT, CDR2 YYREEE (reference sequence). In DNA, the CDR3 is TGTGCCAGCAGGTTACTAAACACTGAAGCTTTCTTT. Translation: CASRLLNTEAFF.

This clone showed up just a few times. This chain uses TRBV5-1 with TRBJ2-7; D is unresolved. V was pared by 4 bases and J by 0 bases, with 14 bases between. The CDR3 is made up of 15 amino acids. CDR1 is SGHRS, CDR2 YFSETQ, per germline. CDR3 nucleotide sequence: TGCGCCAGCAGCACCAGTCACTACCCCTCCTACGAGCAGTACTTC. Translation gives CASSTSHYPSYEQYF.

The chain recombines TRBV10-3 with TRBJ2-1, with 10 bases identical to TRBD2. V shed 4 bases and J 9 bases; nucleotides not matched to a gene: 9. The CDR3 loop spans 15 amino acids. Germline V gene data show CDR1 as ENHRY and CDR2 as SYGVKD. The CDR3 nucleotides are TGTGCCATCAGTGCACTAGCGGGGCGGAACGGTGAGCAGTTCTTC. This translates into CAISALAGRNGEQFF.

V and J are TRBV27 and TRBJ1-1; 7 bases line up with TRBD1. The J segment lost 3 bases and the V segment lost 5 bases, leaving 9 bases of the junction unmatched. This CDR3 is built from 15 residues. CDR1 is MNHEY, CDR2 SMNVEV, per germline (reference sequence). CDR3 protein: CASSPQGGADTEAFF. CDR3 bases: TGTGCCAGCAGTCCCCAGGGGGGCGCGGACACTGAAGCTTTCTTT.

The rearrangement uses TRBV5-1 and TRBJ2-7; 10 bases align to TRBD2. Germline CDR1 is SGHRS and CDR2 is YFSETQ. Unmatched junction bases numbered 19, after V lost 4 bases and J lost 3 bases. The CDR3 runs 19 residues. CDR3 sequence (DNA): TGCGCCAGCAGCGTAGGACTAGCGGATTCTACCGGGGGATTCTACGAGCAGTACTTC. Its protein is CASSVGLADSTGGFYEQYF.

Comment on this clone: This sample also contains other DNA sequences that code for the same CDR3. V usage is TRBV7-3 and J usage is TRBJ1-2, with 10 bases lining up with TRBD1. V lost 5 bases and J lost 8; bases outside the gene matches: 2. CDR1 is SGHTA, CDR2 FQGTGA, per germline. The CDR3 is 12 amino acids. The CDR3 protein is CASSGQGGGYTF. The DNA for the CDR3 is TGTGCCAGCAGCGGACAGGGGGGGGGCTACACCTTC.

The chain carries TRBV12-3 or TRBV12-4 and TRBJ1-2; the D is unclear. This CDR3 has 11 amino acids. Trimming removed 3 bases at V and 8 bases at J, with 7 bases between. The CDR3 DNA follows: TGTGCCAGCAGTTTGGCGAGGGGCTACACCTTC. Its protein product is CASSLARGYTF.

This chain connects TRBV5-4 to TRBJ1-2; no definite D call. The CDR3 length is 13 residues. V lost 4 bases, J lost 1 base, and 8 bases lay in between. Germline loops: CDR1 SGHNT, CDR2 YYREEE (reference sequence). The CDR3 here is CASSPPDNYGYTF. The DNA of the CDR3 is TGTGCCAGCAGCCCACCCGATAACTATGGCTACACCTTC.

V is TRBV6-5 and J is TRBJ2-5, with a weak D call TRBD1 (5 bases). CDR1 and CDR2 from the germline V gene are MNHEY and SVGAGI. The V end was cut by 6 bases, the J end by 3 bases, with 8 bases between. The CDR3 is 12 residues long. CDR3 sequence (DNA): TGTGCCAGCAGAAGGGGCGAAGAGACCCAGTACTTC. This codes for CASRRGEETQYF.

CDR3 loop: CASSLATRGVFEKLFF. The DNA of the CDR3 is TGTGCCAGCAGCTTGGCCACCAGGGGGGTCTTTGAAAAACTGTTTTTT. The chain joins TRBV5-6 to TRBJ1-4; the match to TRBD1 covers 7 bases. Germline V gene data show CDR1 as SGHDT and CDR2 as YYEEEE. V gave up 0 bases and J gave up 7 bases; unmatched junction bases: 9. The CDR3 is made up of 16 amino acids.

This clone was seen more than once but under ten times. The rearrangement links TRBV19 to TRBJ1-2, with D unclear. V dropped 3 bases and J dropped 1 base, with 6 bases sitting between them. Germline CDR1 reads LNHDA; CDR2 reads SQIVND (reference sequence). The CDR3 extends over 13 amino acids. For the CDR3, the DNA is TGTGCCAGTAGTATTCTGAGTAACTATGGCTACACCTTC. It encodes CASSILSNYGYTF.

V gene TRBV27 combines with J gene TRBJ1-5; 9 bases are shared with TRBD1. The V gene's germline CDR1 is MNHEY and CDR2 SMNVEV (reference sequence). The CDR3 covers 12 residues. The J segment lost 4 bases and the V segment lost 8 bases, leaving 0 bases of the junction unmatched. In nucleotides, the CDR3 is TGTGCCAGCGACAGGGGGAATCAGCCCCAGCATTTT. Translating it yields CASDRGNQPQHF.

The table lists this clone with a count of one. The chain couples TRBV27 to TRBJ1-1; no clear D gene. This CDR3 has 13 residues. CDR1 and CDR2 from the germline V gene are MNHEY and SMNVEV (reference sequence). Trimming left V 0 bases short and J 10 bases short, with 12 bases between. CDR3 nucleotides: TGTGCCAGCAGTTTATCCGGGCGTCTCCCAGCTTTCTTT. Amino acids: CASSLSGRLPAFF.